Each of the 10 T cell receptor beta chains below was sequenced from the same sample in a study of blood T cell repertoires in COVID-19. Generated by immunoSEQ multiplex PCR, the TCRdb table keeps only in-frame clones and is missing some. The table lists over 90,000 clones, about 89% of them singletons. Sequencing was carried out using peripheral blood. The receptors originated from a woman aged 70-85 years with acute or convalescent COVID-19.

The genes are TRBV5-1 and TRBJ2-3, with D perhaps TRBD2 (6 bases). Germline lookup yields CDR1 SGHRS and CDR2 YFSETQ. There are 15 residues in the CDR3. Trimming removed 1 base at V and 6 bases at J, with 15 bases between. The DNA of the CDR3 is TGCGCCAGCAGCTTGTCGGGACTCGTCATGGATACGCAGTATTTT. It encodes CASSLSGLVMDTQYF.

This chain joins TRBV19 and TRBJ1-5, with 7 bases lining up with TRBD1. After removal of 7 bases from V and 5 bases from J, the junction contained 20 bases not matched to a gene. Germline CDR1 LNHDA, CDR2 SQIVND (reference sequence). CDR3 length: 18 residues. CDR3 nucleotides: TGTGCCAGTATCGGGACGGGGCAGGGGGGTCGGACAGATCAGCCCCAGCATTTT. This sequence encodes CASIGTGQGGRTDQPQHF.

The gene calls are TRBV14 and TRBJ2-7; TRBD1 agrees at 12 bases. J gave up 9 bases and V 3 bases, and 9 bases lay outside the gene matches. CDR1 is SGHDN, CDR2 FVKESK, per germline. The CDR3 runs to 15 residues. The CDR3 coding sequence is TGTGCCAGCAGCCATGGGACAGGGGGCACGACAGGGCAGTACGTC. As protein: CASSHGTGGTTGQYV.

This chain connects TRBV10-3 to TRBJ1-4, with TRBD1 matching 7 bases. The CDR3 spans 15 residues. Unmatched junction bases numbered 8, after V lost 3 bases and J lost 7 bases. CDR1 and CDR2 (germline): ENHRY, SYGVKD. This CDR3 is CAISDTGVGGEKLFF. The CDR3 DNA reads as TGTGCCATCAGTGATACAGGGGTTGGTGGTGAAAAACTGTTTTTT.

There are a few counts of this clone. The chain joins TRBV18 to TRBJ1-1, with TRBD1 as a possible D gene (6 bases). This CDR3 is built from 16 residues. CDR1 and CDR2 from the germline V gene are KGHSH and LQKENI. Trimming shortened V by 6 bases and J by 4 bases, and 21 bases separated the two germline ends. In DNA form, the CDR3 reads TGTGCCAGCTCCCTACAGGAGACAGGTCTCCGCACTGAAGCTTTCTTT. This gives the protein CASSLQETGLRTEAFF.

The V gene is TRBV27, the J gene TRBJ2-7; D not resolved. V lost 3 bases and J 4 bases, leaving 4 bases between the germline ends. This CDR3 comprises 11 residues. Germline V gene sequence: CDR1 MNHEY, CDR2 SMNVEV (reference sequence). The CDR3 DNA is TGTGCCAGCAGTTTCTATTACGAGCAGTACTTC. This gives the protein CASSFYYEQYF.

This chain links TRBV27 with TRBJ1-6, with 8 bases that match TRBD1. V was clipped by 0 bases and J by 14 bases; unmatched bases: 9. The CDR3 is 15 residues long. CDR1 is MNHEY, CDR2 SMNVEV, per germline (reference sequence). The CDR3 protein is CASSLSSGGGGTLHF. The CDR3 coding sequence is TGTGCCAGCAGTTTATCTTCAGGGGGCGGTGGGACCCTCCACTTT.

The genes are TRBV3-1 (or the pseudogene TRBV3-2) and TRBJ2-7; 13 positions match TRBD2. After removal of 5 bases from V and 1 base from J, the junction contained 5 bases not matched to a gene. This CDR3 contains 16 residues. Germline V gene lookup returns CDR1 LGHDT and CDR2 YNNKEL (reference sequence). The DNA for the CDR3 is TGTGCCAGCAGCAGGGGACTAGCGGGGCTATCCTACGAGCAGTACTTC. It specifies CASSRGLAGLSYEQYF.

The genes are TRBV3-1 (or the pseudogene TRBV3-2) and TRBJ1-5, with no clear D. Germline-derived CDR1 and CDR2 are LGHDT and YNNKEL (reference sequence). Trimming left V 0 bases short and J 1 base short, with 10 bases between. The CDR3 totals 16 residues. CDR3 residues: CASSQEPGGSNQPQHF. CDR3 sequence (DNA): TGTGCCAGCAGCCAAGAACCAGGCGGGAGCAATCAGCCCCAGCATTTT.

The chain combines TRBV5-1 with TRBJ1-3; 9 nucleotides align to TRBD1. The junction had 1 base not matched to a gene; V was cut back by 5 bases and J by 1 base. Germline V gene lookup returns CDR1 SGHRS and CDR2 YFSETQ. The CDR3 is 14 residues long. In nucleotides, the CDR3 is TGCGCCAGCAGGGGACAGGGTTCTGGAAACACCATATATTTT. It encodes CASRGQGSGNTIYF. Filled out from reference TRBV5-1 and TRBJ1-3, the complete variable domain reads KAGVTQTPRYLIKTRGQQVTLSCSPISGHRSVSWYQQTPGQGLQFLFEYFSETQRNKGNFPGRFSGRQFSNSRSEMNVSTLELGDSALYLCASRGQGSGNTIYFGEGSWLTVV.